A selection of T cell receptor beta chains follows, all from one sample in a study of shared clonotypes between healthy human individuals. Repertoires were generated with immunoSEQ multiplex PCR, while TCRdb's copy carries only in-frame clones and drops some. The table lists roughly 2.2 million clones, 85% to 95% of them singletons. The source material was naive CD4+ T cells from PBMCs. These receptors all stem from a man aged 18-30 years in good health. Some clones in this sample may be carry-over from other donors' samples. Each CDR3 is given with its conserved first and last residue. D genes are given only for firm matches. Part of the rows lack a size; the others show once, few, many or a class for expanded clones.

J | V | D | size | DNA | CDR3
TRBJ2-1 | TRBV9 | NA | NA | TGTGCCAGCAGCGTAGGTGGCGGGACCTCCTACAATGAGCAGTTCTTC | CASSVGGGTSYNEQFF
TRBJ2-5 | TRBV27 | NA | NA | TGTGCCAGCAGTTTATCTATAAACCCCCTGGAGACCCAGTACTTC | CASSLSINPLETQYF
TRBJ1-1 | TRBV14 | TRBD1 | NA | TGTGCCAGCAGCCAACAGGGGGCCGTGACTGAAGCTTTCTTT | CASSQQGAVTEAFF
TRBJ2-2 | TRBV11-3 | NA | NA | TGTGCCAGCAGCTTACAGCCCGGGGAGCTGTTTTTT | CASSLQPGELFF
TRBJ1-2 | TRBV28 | TRBD1 | NA | TGTGCCAGCAGTTACTGGACAGGTAACTATGGCTACACCTTC | CASSYWTGNYGYTF
TRBJ2-7 | TRBV7-9 | NA | NA | TGTGCCAGCAGCTCATCCCGCGAGCAGTACTTC | CASSSSREQYF
TRBJ2-5 | TRBV28 | TRBD2 | NA | TGTGCCAGCAGTTTGCGGACTAGCGGGAGGAAGACCCAGTACTTC | CASSLRTSGRKTQYF
TRBJ2-7 | TRBV5-4 | TRBD2 | NA | TGTGCCAGCAGCAACGGGGGGGGCGCGAATCCCTACGAGCAGTACTTC | CASSNGGGANPYEQYF
TRBJ1-1 | TRBV5-8 | NA | once | TGTGCCAGCAGCTTAGGATCCACCTCTCCCCGAAACGCTTTCTTT | CASSLGSTSPRNAFF
TRBJ1-1 | TRBV6-5 | NA | NA | TGTGCCAGCAGTGGAGAAATGAACACTGAAGCTTTCTTT | CASSGEMNTEAFF
TRBJ1-4 | TRBV18 | NA | few | TGTGCCAGCTCACCAAATCAGAGAACTAATGAAAAACTGTTTTTT | CASSPNQRTNEKLFF
TRBJ1-2 | TRBV4-3 | NA | NA | TGCGCCAGCAGCCAAGGTCGGGCGGACTATGGCTACACCTTC | CASSQGRADYGYTF
TRBJ1-4 | TRBV6-5 | NA | NA | TGTGCCAGCAGTTACTCGATACAGTCAGAAAAACTGTTTTTT | CASSYSIQSEKLFF
TRBJ1-1 | TRBV5-1 | NA | NA | TGCGCCAGCACATCAGGCACTGAAGCTTTCTTT | CASTSGTEAFF